A selection of T cell receptor beta chains follows, all from one sample in a study of cytomegalovirus exposure and HLA in healthy donors. This table comes from immunoSEQ multiplex PCR, and its TCRdb copy is limited to in-frame clones, with some not included. This sample has 150,000 to 200,000 clones; roughly 80% occur once, and the top ten carry 2% to 2.5%. Sequences were obtained from PBMCs. The receptors shown here come from a male donor in good health and CMV-seronegative. Both conserved end residues are part of each CDR3. D genes are given only for firm matches. Only part of the rows carry a size: once, few, many, or a class if the clone is expanded.

j_gene: TRBJ2-2
d_gene: -
abundance: -
v_gene: TRBV9
CDR3nt: TGTGCCAGCAGCGCGCCCGGCAGGTTAACGAACACCGGGGAGCTGTTTTTT
CDR3aa: CASSAPGRLTNTGELFF

j_gene: TRBJ1-1
d_gene: -
abundance: -
v_gene: TRBV10-3
CDR3nt: TGTGCCATCAGCCCGCGGGTCTCGGGGAGTGAGACTGAAGCTTTCTTT
CDR3aa: CAISPRVSGSETEAFF

j_gene: TRBJ2-4
d_gene: TRBD2
abundance: -
v_gene: TRBV10-3
CDR3nt: TGTGCCATCAGCTTGTCAGGACTAGCGGGAGACATTCAGTACTTC
CDR3aa: CAISLSGLAGDIQYF

j_gene: TRBJ1-1
d_gene: -
abundance: few
v_gene: TRBV6-1
CDR3nt: TGTGCCAGCACCCATGAACGGGCTGAAGCTTTCTTT
CDR3aa: CASTHERAEAFF

j_gene: TRBJ2-3
d_gene: -
abundance: -
v_gene: TRBV28
CDR3nt: TGTGCCAGCAGCCTACTAGAGGGCACGCGGTATTTT
CDR3aa: CASSLLEGTRYF

j_gene: TRBJ2-1
d_gene: TRBD1
abundance: -
v_gene: TRBV6-1
CDR3nt: TGTGCCAGCAGTGGACAACAGGGGGCGGTCAATGAGCAGTTCTTC
CDR3aa: CASSGQQGAVNEQFF

j_gene: TRBJ2-5
d_gene: TRBD1
abundance: -
v_gene: TRBV18
CDR3nt: TGTGCCAGCTCACCAAATGGACAGGGGGTAGAGACCCAGTACTTC
CDR3aa: CASSPNGQGVETQYF

j_gene: TRBJ2-1
d_gene: TRBD2
abundance: -
v_gene: TRBV27
CDR3nt: TGTGCCAGCAGTGACGGGACTAGCGGATACAATGAGCAGTTCTTC
CDR3aa: CASSDGTSGYNEQFF

j_gene: TRBJ2-7
d_gene: -
abundance: -
v_gene: TRBV29-1
CDR3nt: TGCAGCGTTGATAAGGGGCCCTACGAGCAGTACTTC
CDR3aa: CSVDKGPYEQYF

j_gene: TRBJ2-2
d_gene: TRBD1
abundance: -
v_gene: TRBV6-1
CDR3nt: TGTGCCAGCAGTTTACAGGGGGCCGGCGGGGAGCTGTTTTTT
CDR3aa: CASSLQGAGGELFF

j_gene: TRBJ1-1
d_gene: -
abundance: -
v_gene: TRBV19
CDR3nt: TGTGCCAGTAGTACGACAACGAACACTGAAGCTTTCTTT
CDR3aa: CASSTTTNTEAFF

j_gene: TRBJ1-4
d_gene: TRBD1
abundance: few
v_gene: TRBV4-3
CDR3nt: TGCGCCAGCAGCCAAGAGTGGACAGGGGGGACCCTCTCAAATGAAAAACTGTTTTTT
CDR3aa: CASSQEWTGGTLSNEKLFF

j_gene: TRBJ1-5
d_gene: -
abundance: -
v_gene: TRBV30
CDR3nt: TGTGCCTGGACCCGCCGTAGATCCGATCAGCCCCAGCATTTT
CDR3aa: CAWTRRRSDQPQHF

j_gene: TRBJ2-7
d_gene: TRBD2
abundance: -
v_gene: TRBV10-3
CDR3nt: TGTGCCATCAGTCAATCCGGGACTACGATTTCCGAGCAGTACTTC
CDR3aa: CAISQSGTTISEQYF

j_gene: TRBJ2-7
d_gene: TRBD2
abundance: once
v_gene: TRBV7-8
CDR3nt: TGTGCCAGCAGTTCCAAGCGGGAGAGCTCCTACGAGCAGTACTTC
CDR3aa: CASSSKRESSYEQYF

j_gene: TRBJ2-5
d_gene: TRBD1
abundance: -
v_gene: TRBV6-6
CDR3nt: TGTGCCAGCAGTTACCCCGGGACAGCCGGAGAGACCCAGTACTTC
CDR3aa: CASSYPGTAGETQYF

j_gene: TRBJ2-5
d_gene: TRBD1
abundance: -
v_gene: TRBV6-1
CDR3nt: TGTGCCAGCAGTGGGGACAGGGGGACTCAAGAGACCCAGTACTTC
CDR3aa: CASSGDRGTQETQYF

j_gene: TRBJ2-1
d_gene: TRBD2
abundance: -
v_gene: TRBV6-6
CDR3nt: TGTGCCAGCACTCTCGGCGGGAGGGCGGTAGGTGAGCAGTTCTTC
CDR3aa: CASTLGGRAVGEQFF

j_gene: TRBJ2-5
d_gene: TRBD1
abundance: once
v_gene: TRBV7-2
CDR3nt: TGTGCCAGCAGGCCCGGGACAGGGGAGTGGGAGACCCAGTACTTC
CDR3aa: CASRPGTGEWETQYF

j_gene: TRBJ2-1
d_gene: TRBD1
abundance: once
v_gene: TRBV6-1
CDR3nt: TGTGCCAGCACGACCGAACAGGGGGCGCGGAATGAGCAGTTCTTC
CDR3aa: CASTTEQGARNEQFF

j_gene: TRBJ2-4
d_gene: -
abundance: -
v_gene: TRBV5-1
CDR3nt: TGCGCCAGCAGCCAGACAGGGAGGTCTGGAAACATTCAGTACTTC
CDR3aa: CASSQTGRSGNIQYF

j_gene: TRBJ1-2
d_gene: -
abundance: -
v_gene: TRBV4-2
CDR3nt: TGTGCCAGCAGCCAAGATTTCGACTATGGCTACACCTTC
CDR3aa: CASSQDFDYGYTF

j_gene: TRBJ1-1
d_gene: -
abundance: -
v_gene: TRBV7-9
CDR3nt: TGTGCCAGCAGCTCGGGGGACCGCTACACTGAAGCTTTCTTT
CDR3aa: CASSSGDRYTEAFF

j_gene: TRBJ2-7
d_gene: TRBD1
abundance: few
v_gene: TRBV6-5
CDR3nt: TGTGCCAGCAGTTACCCTGGGGACAGCTCCTACGAGCAGTACTTC
CDR3aa: CASSYPGDSSYEQYF

j_gene: TRBJ2-3
d_gene: -
abundance: -
v_gene: TRBV7-9
CDR3nt: TGTGCCAGCAGCCACCCCGGGATGGGAGGAGGAGATACGCAGTATTTT
CDR3aa: CASSHPGMGGGDTQYF

j_gene: TRBJ2-7
d_gene: TRBD1
abundance: -
v_gene: TRBV28
CDR3nt: TGTGCCAGCAGTGTAACCGGGACAGGCAGCTCCTACGAGCAGTACTTC
CDR3aa: CASSVTGTGSSYEQYF

j_gene: TRBJ1-4
d_gene: -
abundance: -
v_gene: TRBV19
CDR3nt: TGTGCCAGTAGTTCCTCTAATGAAAAACTGTTTTTT
CDR3aa: CASSSSNEKLFF

j_gene: TRBJ1-1
d_gene: TRBD1
abundance: -
v_gene: TRBV7-3
CDR3nt: TGTGCCAGCAGCGTAGGGATAGGACAGGGAGGCACTGAAGCTTTCTTT
CDR3aa: CASSVGIGQGGTEAFF

j_gene: TRBJ2-1
d_gene: TRBD2
abundance: -
v_gene: TRBV9
CDR3nt: TGTGCCAGCAGCGTTAGGTCCCTAGCGGACAATGAGCAGTTCTTC
CDR3aa: CASSVRSLADNEQFF

j_gene: TRBJ2-3
d_gene: TRBD1
abundance: -
v_gene: TRBV6-6
CDR3nt: TGTGCCAGCAGATCTGACAGGGGACGCGCAGATACGCAGTATTTT
CDR3aa: CASRSDRGRADTQYF

j_gene: TRBJ2-1
d_gene: TRBD1
abundance: -
v_gene: TRBV7-6
CDR3nt: TGTGCCAGCAGCACAGGGGGCGGCCTGGGCAATGAGCAGTTCTTC
CDR3aa: CASSTGGGLGNEQFF

j_gene: TRBJ1-5
d_gene: TRBD1
abundance: -
v_gene: TRBV25-1
CDR3nt: TGTGCCAGCTGCGACAGGGACAGGCATCAGCCCCAGCATTTT
CDR3aa: CASCDRDRHQPQHF

j_gene: TRBJ2-7
d_gene: -
abundance: -
v_gene: TRBV6-5
CDR3nt: TGTGCCAGCAGCCGACAGACTTCCTACGAGCAGTACTTC
CDR3aa: CASSRQTSYEQYF

j_gene: TRBJ2-6
d_gene: -
abundance: -
v_gene: TRBV11-3
CDR3nt: TGTGCCAGCAGCTTACAGGGCACCCCCTCTGGGGCCAACGTCCTGACTTTC
CDR3aa: CASSLQGTPSGANVLTF

j_gene: TRBJ2-5
d_gene: TRBD2
abundance: -
v_gene: TRBV6-1
CDR3nt: TGTGCCAGCGGGACTAGCGGGGTGGGGAAGACCCAGTACTTC
CDR3aa: CASGTSGVGKTQYF

j_gene: TRBJ2-1
d_gene: TRBD1
abundance: -
v_gene: TRBV5-1
CDR3nt: TGCGCCAGCAGCTTGGTTAGGACAGGGGGACATAATGAGCAGTTCTTC
CDR3aa: CASSLVRTGGHNEQFF

j_gene: TRBJ1-1
d_gene: TRBD1
abundance: -
v_gene: TRBV7-4
CDR3nt: TGTGCCAGCAGTTGCCGGGAGCAGGGGGAAACTGAAGCTTTCTTT
CDR3aa: CASSCREQGETEAFF